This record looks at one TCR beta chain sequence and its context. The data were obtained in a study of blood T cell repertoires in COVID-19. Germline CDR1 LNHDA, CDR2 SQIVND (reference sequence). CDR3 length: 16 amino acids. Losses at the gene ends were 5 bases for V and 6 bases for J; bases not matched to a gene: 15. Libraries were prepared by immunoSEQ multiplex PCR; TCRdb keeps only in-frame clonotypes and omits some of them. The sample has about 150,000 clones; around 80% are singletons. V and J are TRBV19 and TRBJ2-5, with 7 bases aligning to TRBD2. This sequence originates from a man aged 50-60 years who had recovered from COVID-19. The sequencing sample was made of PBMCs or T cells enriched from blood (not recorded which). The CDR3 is CASSLPGERGRQTQYF. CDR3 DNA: TGTGCCAGTAGTCTCCCGGGGGAGCGGGGCCGACAGACCCAGTACTTC.